The 27 T cell receptor beta chains given below trace back to one sample, sequenced in a study of blood T cell repertoires in COVID-19. Measured with immunoSEQ multiplex PCR; TCRdb has only the in-frame clones, and not every one. The sample shows hundreds of thousands of clones, 86% of them seen only once. Sequencing input: PBMCs or T cells enriched from blood (not recorded which). These receptors all come from a woman in her fifties or sixties who had recovered from COVID-19.

The chain carries TRBV6-4 and TRBJ1-2; TRBD1 agrees at 7 bases. CDR3 length equals 13 residues. The J segment lost 7 bases and the V segment lost 4 bases, leaving 6 bases of the junction unmatched. Germline assignment: CDR1 MRHNA and CDR2 SNTAGT. CDR3 nucleotides: TGTGCCAGCAGTGCATGGACAGGTGGTGGCTACACCTTC. It translates to CASSAWTGGGYTF.

The chain joins TRBV27 to TRBJ1-5; perhaps TRBD1 as D (6 bases). The CDR3 sequence is 16 residues long. The V gene lost 3 bases and the J gene lost 3 bases, with 15 bases spanning the gap. Germline CDR1 MNHEY, CDR2 SMNVEV (reference sequence). The chain's CDR3 is CASSFHPTGTNQPQHF. CDR3 nucleotide sequence: TGTGCCAGCAGTTTTCACCCAACAGGGACCAATCAGCCCCAGCATTTT.

The rearrangement joins TRBV24-1 to TRBJ2-3; the D gene is possibly TRBD2 (5 bases). Trimming stripped 3 bases from V and 3 bases from J, with 18 bases between. The CDR3 loop spans 17 amino acids. The V gene's germline CDR1 is KGHDR and CDR2 SFDVKD. CDR3 bases: TGTGCCACCAGTGATACGGGAATCGCAGCGAGTACAGATACGCAGTATTTT. Translating it yields CATSDTGIAASTDTQYF.

The chain employs TRBV27 and TRBJ2-7; weak D call: TRBD1 (6 bases). Deletions cut 0 bases from V and 6 bases from J, with 9 bases between. This CDR3 has 13 amino acids. Germline assignment: CDR1 MNHEY and CDR2 SMNVEV (reference sequence). In DNA form, the CDR3 reads TGTGCCAGCAGTTTATCGGTCAGGGGCGAGCAGTACTTC. Its translation is CASSLSVRGEQYF.

This rearrangement joins TRBV5-4 to TRBJ1-2, with a weak D call TRBD1 (6 bases). The length of the CDR3 is 12 residues. CDR1 SGHNT and CDR2 YYREEE come from the germline V gene (reference sequence). Between the trimmed V and J ends, which lost 3 bases and 8 bases, there was a span of 11 bases. As DNA, the CDR3 is TGTGCCAGCAGCTCCGGGACATACGGCTACACCTTC. It encodes CASSSGTYGYTF.

The gene calls are TRBV7-3 and TRBJ2-5; 8 nucleotides agree with TRBD2. This CDR3 spans 15 amino acids. CDR1 SGHTA and CDR2 FQGTGA come from the germline V gene. Losses at the gene ends were 3 bases for V and 2 bases for J; bases not matched to a gene: 5. CDR3 nucleotides: TGTGCCAGCAGCTTTTCCGGCGGGGGGCAAGAGACCCAGTACTTC. Amino acids: CASSFSGGGQETQYF.

The rearrangement uses TRBV10-3 and TRBJ2-3; 8 nucleotides align to TRBD2. After removal of 9 bases from V and 2 bases from J, the junction contained 10 bases not matched to a gene. CDR3 size: 15 residues. Germline values: CDR1 ENHRY, CDR2 SYGVKD. The CDR3 DNA is TGTGCCATTGATAGCGGGGAGGTGTACACAGATACGCAGTATTTT. This codes for CAIDSGEVYTDTQYF.

The chain couples TRBV18 to TRBJ1-2, with D hard to call. Trimming removed 3 bases at V and 8 bases at J, with 16 bases between. Germline V gene data show CDR1 as KGHSH and CDR2 as LQKENI. There are 14 residues in the CDR3. The CDR3 bases are TGTGCCAGCTCACCGGCTACAGACACGGGGGGCTACACCTTC. The encoded protein is CASSPATDTGGYTF.

The chain combines TRBV29-1 with TRBJ1-2; tentatively, D is TRBD1 (6 bases). The CDR3 has 14 amino acids. Germline V gives CDR1 SQVTM, CDR2 ANQGSEA. Trimming shortened V by 4 bases and J by 0 bases, and 12 bases separated the two germline ends. The CDR3 protein is CSVGPRGSNYGYTF. DNA of the CDR3: TGCAGCGTTGGTCCCAGGGGATCTAACTATGGCTACACCTTC.

This chain connects TRBV4-2 to TRBJ2-2; 9 nucleotides agree with TRBD2. CDR1 and CDR2 from the germline V gene are LGHNA and YNFKEQ. This CDR3 spans 20 amino acids. V lost 1 base to trimming and J lost 0 bases; unmatched junction nucleotides: 12. As DNA, the CDR3 is TGTGCCAGCAGCCAAGTACTGCCTAGCGGGACCTTCGCGAACACCGGGGAGCTGTTTTTT. Its translation: CASSQVLPSGTFANTGELFF.

The gene calls are TRBV9 and TRBJ2-7; D may be TRBD1 (6 bases). Trimming took off 3 bases at V and 5 bases at J, with 9 bases between the two ends. In germline, CDR1 is SGDLS, CDR2 YYNGEE. This CDR3 spans 12 amino acids. CDR3 DNA: TGTGCCAGCAGCGCCTCAGGGGACGAGCAGTACTTC. It specifies CASSASGDEQYF.

This chain's CDR3 is CASSLEAFNEQYF. For the CDR3, the DNA is TGTGCCAGCAGTTTAGAAGCGTTCAACGAGCAGTACTTC. V gene TRBV12-3 or TRBV12-4 combines with J gene TRBJ2-7; D is ambiguous. The length of the CDR3 is 13 residues. V was trimmed by 1 base and J by 5 bases, leaving 9 bases between them.

The chain uses TRBV14 and TRBJ1-2, with TRBD1 as a possible D gene (6 bases). V gave up 1 base and J gave up 4 bases, with 7 bases separating them. This CDR3 has 13 residues. Germline values: CDR1 SGHDN, CDR2 FVKESK. The chain's CDR3 is CASSQVQGYGYTF. CDR3 sequence (DNA): TGTGCCAGCAGCCAAGTACAGGGCTATGGCTACACCTTC.

V usage is TRBV7-8 and J usage is TRBJ2-7; D gene uncertain. V lost 5 bases and J 3 bases, leaving 17 bases between the germline ends. The CDR3 contains 15 residues. CDR1 and CDR2 (germline): SGHVS, FQNEAQ. The DNA for the CDR3 is TGTGCCAGCAGCCCTTACCAGGTTCCCTACTACGAGCAGTACTTC. It codes for CASSPYQVPYYEQYF.

This clone was counted between two and nine times. The chain employs TRBV4-2 and TRBJ1-5, with D maybe TRBD1 (6 bases). The V and J ends lost 4 bases and 0 bases respectively, with 7 bases between them. Germline CDR1 and CDR2: LGHNA and YNFKEQ. The CDR3 loop spans 14 amino acids. The chain's CDR3 is CASSLDSSNQPQHF. In nucleotides, the CDR3 is TGTGCCAGCAGCCTGGACAGTAGCAATCAGCCCCAGCATTTT.

The chain recombines TRBV7-9 with TRBJ1-3; D is ambiguous. This CDR3 is built from 16 residues. Germline V gene lookup returns CDR1 SEHNR and CDR2 FQNEAQ (reference sequence). Trimming took off 2 bases at V and 0 bases at J, with 11 bases between the two ends. This chain's CDR3 is CASSLMVGNSGNTIYF. In nucleotides, the CDR3 is TGTGCCAGCAGCTTAATGGTCGGGAACTCTGGAAACACCATATATTTT.

The CDR3 loop reads CASSLEATYEQYF. The DNA for the CDR3 is TGTGCCAGCAGCTTAGAAGCCACCTACGAGCAGTACTTC. The chain is built from TRBV11-2 and TRBJ2-7; D call uncertain. CDR3 size: 13 residues. Germline V lookup: CDR1 SGHAT, CDR2 FQNNGV. Trimming took 0 bases from V and 2 from J, leaving 5 bases between them.

The table lists this clone with a few counts. This sequence joins TRBV9 and TRBJ2-2, with 8 bases identical to TRBD2. The V and J ends lost 4 bases and 5 bases, in that order; junction bases with no gene match: 4. Germline V gives CDR1 SGDLS, CDR2 YYNGEE. The CDR3 is made up of 14 amino acids. CDR3 protein: CASSHSGGTGELFF. The CDR3 DNA reads TGTGCCAGCAGCCACTCGGGAGGGACCGGGGAGCTGTTTTTT.

This clone was seen a single time. V and J are TRBV10-3 and TRBJ2-7; 12 bases are shared with TRBD1. This CDR3 is 15 amino acids long. Germline-derived CDR1 and CDR2 are ENHRY and SYGVKD. With V trimmed by 5 bases and J by 4 bases, 6 bases remained unmatched. CDR3: CAISPRDRGLYEQYF. In nucleotides, the CDR3 is TGTGCCATCAGTCCTCGGGACAGGGGGCTGTACGAGCAGTACTTC.

This clone was recorded a few times. V gene TRBV5-1 combines with J gene TRBJ1-4; D remains ambiguous. Trimming left V 0 bases short and J 8 bases short, with 11 bases between. The CDR3 has 14 amino acids. The germline V gene encodes CDR1 SGHRS and CDR2 YFSETQ. The CDR3 nucleotides read TGCGCCAGCAGCTTGGCCCGGGGAGGGGAAAAACTGTTTTTT. It specifies CASSLARGGEKLFF.

This clone has just one count. The chain joins TRBV7-9 to TRBJ2-3; TRBD2 aligns across 9 bases. This CDR3 is 16 amino acids long. Losses at the gene ends were 4 bases for V and 5 bases for J; bases not matched to a gene: 10. From germline, CDR1 is SEHNR and CDR2 FQNEAQ (reference sequence). The CDR3 nucleotides read TGTGCCAGCAGCTCGCACATAGCGGGGGTGGTAGATACGCAGTATTTT. The encoded protein is CASSSHIAGVVDTQYF.

The chain uses TRBV6-4 and TRBJ2-2, with D maybe TRBD2 (7 bases). Germline V gene lookup returns CDR1 MRHNA and CDR2 SNTAGT. V was shortened by 6 bases and J by 11 bases, with 25 bases between the two germline ends. The CDR3 runs to 16 residues. CDR3 amino acids: CASSPSFRREGVELFF. As DNA, the CDR3 is TGTGCCAGCAGCCCCTCTTTCAGGAGGGAGGGGGTAGAGCTGTTTTTT.

The CDR3 DNA reads as TGTGCCAGCTCACCACGTACAGGTTCAGATACGCAGTATTTT. Protein product: CASSPRTGSDTQYF. The chain has TRBV18 and TRBJ2-3, with D possibly being TRBD1 (5 bases). V was cut by 1 base and J by 4 bases, with 9 bases left in between. CDR1 and CDR2 (germline): KGHSH, LQKENI. The CDR3 length is 14 residues.

This chain joins TRBV11-3 and TRBJ2-3, with D tentatively TRBD1 (5 bases). Germline CDR1 is SGHNT and CDR2 is YENEEA. V was shortened by 4 bases and J by 5 bases, with 16 bases between the two germline ends. The CDR3 length is 15 residues. The DNA for the CDR3 is TGTGCCAGCAGCTCCCACACAGGTGAAATAGATACGCAGTATTTT. It encodes CASSSHTGEIDTQYF.

The chain carries TRBV2 and TRBJ1-2, with D perhaps TRBD1 (6 bases). The CDR3 runs to 13 residues. The V gene lost 6 bases and the J gene lost 3 bases, with 11 bases spanning the gap. Germline V gene lookup returns CDR1 SNHLY and CDR2 FYNNEI. This chain's CDR3 is CASRTGSDYGYTF. CDR3 nucleotides: TGTGCCAGCAGGACAGGTTCGGACTATGGCTACACCTTC. The full variable domain, completed using reference TRBV2 and TRBJ1-2, is EPEVTQTPSHQVTQMGQEVILRCVPISNHLYFYWYRQILGQKVEFLVSFYNNEISEKSEIFDDQFSVERPDGSNFTLKIRSTKLEDSAMYFCASRTGSDYGYTFGSGTRLTVV.

CDR3 sequence: CASSQVSGSEADTQYF. As DNA, the CDR3 is TGCGCCAGCAGCCAAGTTAGCGGGAGTGAGGCAGATACGCAGTATTTT. The chain combines TRBV4-1 with TRBJ2-3; TRBD2 matches at 9 bases. CDR1 is MGHRA and CDR2 is YSYEKL in the germline V gene. The CDR3 is 16 amino acids. The trim removed 1 base at V and 4 bases at J, leaving 6 bases unmatched.

In its sample, this clone was seen once. The J gene is TRBJ1-3, the V gene TRBV4-1; D is undetermined. Germline V gives CDR1 MGHRA, CDR2 YSYEKL. This CDR3 comprises 15 residues. Trimming pared 4 bases from V and 0 bases from J, leaving 10 bases between. The CDR3 reads CASSPFGSSGNTIYF. The CDR3 nucleotides are TGCGCCAGCAGCCCGTTTGGGAGCTCTGGAAACACCATATATTTT.